This T cell receptor beta chain was sequenced in a study of prognosis after radiotherapy for stage I lung cancer. The wider study: Participants consisted of stage I non-small cell lung cancer patients, who were enrolled between April 2018 and early 2019.

CDR3 of TCR beta was amplified from genomic DNA via a two-round multiplex PCR. The authors ran first-round PCR with primers specific to each TRBV and TRBJ gene. Each CDR3 protein gets one entry after TCRdb re-called the multiplex PCR reads with MiXCR. This table holds 20,000 to 30,000 distinct CDR3 sequences, roughly two fifths found once. Germline loops: CDR1 SGHTA, CDR2 FQGNSA. Between the trimmed V and J ends, which lost 2 bases and 5 bases, there was a span of 16 bases. This CDR3 comprises 16 residues. A remark on this clonotype: Antigen unknown.

Study results and caveats: Among expanded TCR clones, tumor specificity was not determined.

The source of this sequence is a donor of 50 years or more with non-small cell lung cancer. The rearrangement uses TRBV7-2 and TRBJ1-5; D perhaps matches TRBD1 (6 bases). The source material was PBMCs, sampled before or after stereotactic body radiation therapy (not recorded which). CDR3 region: CASSLIVGGGYQPQHF. CDR3 in DNA: TGTGCCAGCAGCTTAATCGTAGGGGGAGGGTATCAGCCCCAGCATTTT.